This T cell receptor beta chain appears in the sequencing data of a study of identical twins. Study conclusions and caveats: Beta out-of-frame twin sharing showed a weaker excess.

This clonotype has more than one count but fewer than ten. Its target is unknown. TCRdb used MiXCR to reprocess the 5' RACE reads, holding one entry per CDR3 protein. The sample carries about 920,000 distinct CDR3 sequences, 12% recorded once. The germline V gene encodes CDR1 MNHNS and CDR2 SASEGT. Trimming took off 6 bases at V and 4 bases at J, with 15 bases between the two ends. CDR3 size: 14 residues. These data were also reused for a study on yellow fever vaccine responses in identical twins. That paper adds: Vaccine-induced T cell responses in twins were reportedly observed to appear partly convergent, partly personalized.

The receptor's source is a woman aged 18-29 years in good health. The chain links TRBV6-1 to TRBJ1-1, with D tentatively TRBD1 (5 bases). The sample comprised PBMCs. The CDR3 DNA sequence: TGTGCCAGCAGCCTCCAGGGTGTTGGCACTGAAGCTTTCTTT. This translates into CASSLQGVGTEAFF.